This entry is about one T cell receptor (beta chain). The antigen is not known. This sample is part of a study of T cell responses to AZD1222 COVID-19 vaccine. The study, taken as a whole, reports: Nearly half of spike-specific TCRs reportedly target unmutated variant regions. Most donors were white British and more were female, and clonal diversity was possibly underestimated. AZD1222 recipients seropositive at baseline numbered only five to seven.

Second-dose groups at about 4 or about 12 weeks were pooled. The V end was cut by 4 bases, the J end by 0 bases, with 10 bases between. This CDR3 region has 15 residues. Germline values: CDR1 SGHVS, CDR2 FNYEAQ. Profiling relied on immunoSEQ multiplex PCR, and the TCRdb table lists in-frame clones only, not all of them. The sample records roughly 90,000 clones, 75% to 90% being singletons. The chain recombines TRBV7-6 with TRBJ1-3; no reliable D call. The clonotype comes from an adult who received the AZD1222 COVID-19 vaccine. Sequencing was performed on peripheral blood, taken 28 days after the second AZD1222 dose. CDR3: CASSSHLSSGNTIYF. The CDR3, as DNA: TGTGCCAGCAGCTCCCACCTAAGCTCTGGAAACACCATATATTTT.